This record concerns one T cell receptor (beta chain) sequence. Its antigen remains unidentified. These data are taken from a study of OX40 agonist ivuxolimab in advanced cancers. Across the whole study: Patients were treated with ivuxolimab, an agonistic anti-OX40 (CD134) antibody.

The repertoire was sequenced with immunoSEQ multiplex PCR; TCRdb's copy has only in-frame clones and lacks some. The profile covers 28,000 or so clones, with approximately 90% appearing a single time and less than 30% taken by the ten largest. The V and J ends lost 4 bases and 1 base, in that order; junction bases with no gene match: 8. This CDR3 has 18 residues. Findings and limits, study-wide: Certain nonresponders additionally had low normalized T-cell clonal expansion. CD4+ T cells averaged fewer expanded clones than CD8+ T cells. Some of the lowest clonal expansion was seen in partial responders at 0.1-3.0 mg/kg.

The chain employs TRBV5-3 and TRBJ2-3; the match to TRBD2 covers 14 bases. TRBV5-3 is labeled an ORF, and its function is uncertain. The source material was CD4+ or CD8+ T cells sorted from blood, sampled in a trial of the OX40 agonist ivuxolimab. The sequence was collected from an adult with an advanced solid tumor such as melanoma, head and neck, liver or kidney cancer. The CDR3 protein is CARSPTGTSGSGTDTQYF. The CDR3 DNA sequence: TGTGCCAGAAGCCCTACCGGGACTAGCGGGAGCGGCACAGATACGCAGTATTTT.